These 22 T cell receptor beta chains came from one sample sequenced in a study of shared clonotypes between healthy human individuals. Using immunoSEQ multiplex PCR, the repertoire was profiled, and TCRdb retains in-frame clones only, with some absent. The sample holds 490,000 or so clones, 70% to 80% seen once. Sequencing was performed on PBMCs. The source is a middle-aged woman in good health. Some clones in this sample may be carry-over from other donors' samples.

This chain links TRBV2 with TRBJ1-1; D is undetermined. Looked up from germline, CDR1 is SNHLY and CDR2 is FYNNEI. V was shortened by 10 bases and J by 4 bases, with 13 bases between the two germline ends. The CDR3 is 12 amino acids. The CDR3 sequence is CATLTEITEAFF. Written as DNA, the CDR3 is TGTGCCACCCTAACAGAAATCACTGAAGCTTTCTTT.

V gene TRBV19 combines with J gene TRBJ2-1; D gene unclear. Trimming cost V 7 bases and J 4 bases, with 17 bases left between them. Germline loops: CDR1 LNHDA, CDR2 SQIVND (reference sequence). CDR3 length: 15 amino acids. The chain's CDR3 is CASNSADPIYNEQFF. DNA of the CDR3: TGTGCCAGTAATTCGGCAGACCCAATTTACAATGAGCAGTTCTTC.

J is TRBJ2-2 and V is TRBV18; 7 nucleotides agree with TRBD1. V was clipped by 3 bases and J by 4 bases; unmatched bases: 11. The CDR3 is 17 residues long. Germline lookup yields CDR1 KGHSH and CDR2 LQKENI. Written as DNA, the CDR3 is TGTGCCAGCTCACCCAGACAGGGTGGCCTCTCCACCGGGGAGCTGTTTTTT. Its translation is CASSPRQGGLSTGELFF.

This chain uses TRBV14 with TRBJ1-2; 9 bases are shared with TRBD1. The CDR3 sequence is 18 residues long. The germline V gene encodes CDR1 SGHDN and CDR2 FVKESK. The J segment lost 3 bases and the V segment lost 1 base, leaving 12 bases of the junction unmatched. The CDR3 bases are TGTGCCAGCAGCCAAGTATCGAGTGGGACAGGGACTTACTATGGCTACACCTTC. It is translated as CASSQVSSGTGTYYGYTF. The whole variable domain, remainder taken from reference TRBV14 and TRBJ1-2, is EAGVTQFPSHSVIEKGQTVTLRCDPISGHDNLYWYRRVMGKEIKFLLHFVKESKQDESGMPNNRFLAERTGGTYSTLKVQPAELEDSGVYFCASSQVSSGTGTYYGYTFGSGTRLTVV.

The gene calls are TRBV7-8 and TRBJ2-7; 7 bases fit TRBD1. The ends lost 4 bases at V and 4 bases at J; junction bases unmatched: 16. The germline gives CDR1 SGHVS, CDR2 FQNEAQ. The CDR3 spans 17 residues. The CDR3: CASSSRLVQGRVYEQYF. In DNA form, the CDR3 reads TGTGCCAGCAGCTCCCGATTGGTACAGGGGCGGGTGTACGAGCAGTACTTC.

CDR3 in amino acids: CASSFTGGPYEQYF. The CDR3, as DNA: TGTGCCAGCAGCTTCACAGGGGGCCCCTACGAGCAGTACTTC. The chain uses TRBV7-2 and TRBJ2-7; 9 bases agree with TRBD1. From germline, CDR1 is SGHTA and CDR2 FQGNSA. The CDR3 runs to 14 residues. Germline trimming cut 3 bases from V and 2 bases from J; bases unmatched to any gene: 2.

This clone was picked up one time. The chain links TRBV11-2 to TRBJ2-5; the D gene is possibly TRBD1 (5 bases). Germline CDR1 is SGHAT and CDR2 is FQNNGV. V was clipped by 3 bases and J by 1 base, with 9 bases between them. The CDR3 contains 14 residues. CDR3 coding DNA: TGTGCCAGCAGCTTTGGCAGGGCCCAAGAGACCCAGTACTTC. This translates into CASSFGRAQETQYF.

This clone was counted a few times. The V and J genes are TRBV10-3 and TRBJ2-7, with D possibly being TRBD1 (5 bases). Trimming removed 3 bases from V and 0 bases from J, with 9 bases in between. The CDR3 runs to 14 residues. CDR1 is ENHRY, CDR2 SYGVKD, per germline. The CDR3 region has the DNA TGTGCCATCAGTGACGGCAGGGTCTCCTACGAGCAGTACTTC. Amino acid sequence: CAISDGRVSYEQYF.

The CDR3 protein is CASSPSWTSGSTDTQYF. CDR3 bases: TGCGCCAGCAGCCCGTCTTGGACTAGCGGTAGCACAGATACGCAGTATTTT. The V and J genes are TRBV4-1 and TRBJ2-3, with 10 bases fitting TRBD2. V dropped 4 bases and J dropped 0; count of bases not matched to a gene: 7. Germline lookup yields CDR1 MGHRA and CDR2 YSYEKL. The CDR3 loop spans 17 amino acids.

This rearrangement joins TRBV19 to TRBJ1-2; D might be TRBD1 (5 bases). Germline V lookup: CDR1 LNHDA, CDR2 SQIVND (reference sequence). CDR3 length: 14 amino acids. Deletions cut 3 bases from V and 2 bases from J, with 10 bases between. The CDR3 region is CASSIHRTNYGYTF. CDR3 in DNA: TGTGCCAGTAGTATTCACAGGACAAACTATGGCTACACCTTC.

The gene calls are TRBV11-2 and TRBJ1-2; no clear D gene. Germline V gene lookup returns CDR1 SGHAT and CDR2 FQNNGV. CDR3 length: 15 residues. The germline V and J ends were trimmed by 1 base and 8 bases, with 17 bases remaining between them. The CDR3 DNA is TGTGCCAGCAGCTTAGTTCCAGGACTCCCCCTAGGCTACACCTTC. As protein: CASSLVPGLPLGYTF.

Remarks on this clone: The same CDR3 can be traced to other DNA sequences in this sample. The rearrangement links TRBV7-2 to TRBJ2-7; D may be TRBD1 or TRBD2 (5 bases each). The CDR3 runs 13 residues. Per germline, CDR1 SGHTA and CDR2 FQGNSA. Trimming took 0 bases from V and 4 from J, leaving 7 bases between them. The CDR3 loop is CASSLAWGYEQYF. The CDR3 DNA is TGTGCCAGCAGCTTAGCTTGGGGGTACGAGCAGTACTTC.

This chain uses TRBV30 with TRBJ1-3; D not resolved. The CDR3 loop spans 13 amino acids. Trimming removed 0 bases from V and 5 bases from J, with 8 bases in between. The germline CDR1 and CDR2 sequences are GTSNPN and SVGIG (reference sequence). The CDR3 sequence is CAWSVDVRNTIYF. CDR3 DNA sequence: TGTGCCTGGAGTGTAGACGTAAGAAACACCATATATTTT.

The chain has TRBV11-3 and TRBJ2-3; D call uncertain. CDR3 length equals 14 residues. CDR1 and CDR2 from the germline V gene are SGHNT and YENEEA. Trimming shortened V by 5 bases and J by 8 bases, and 17 bases separated the two germline ends. CDR3 region: CASSDGPLGGTQYF. DNA of the CDR3: TGTGCCAGCAGCGATGGGCCACTGGGTGGTACGCAGTATTTT. Together with reference TRBV11-3 and TRBJ2-3, the CDR3 gives the full variable domain: EAGVVQSPRYKIIEKKQPVAFWCNPISGHNTLYWYLQNLGQGPELLIRYENEEAVDDSQLPKDRFSAERLKGVDSTLKIQPAELGDSAVYLCASSDGPLGGTQYFGPGTRLTVL.

This sequence joins TRBV5-6 and TRBJ2-1; TRBD2 agrees at 13 bases. V lost 3 bases and J lost 9; bases outside the gene matches: 6. Per the germline V gene, CDR1 is SGHDT and CDR2 is YYEEEE. The length of the CDR3 is 15 residues. CDR3 sequence (DNA): TGTGCCAGCAGCTCAAGGACTAGCGGGAGTGCTGAGCAGTTCTTC. Protein: CASSSRTSGSAEQFF.

The gene calls are TRBV5-7 and TRBJ1-1; TRBD1 matches 8 bases. TRBV5-7 counts as an open reading frame of uncertain function. With 4 bases clipped from V and 0 bases from J, the junction kept 11 bases outside the gene matches. The CDR3 contains 17 residues. Here the CDR3 DNA reads TGTGCCAGCAGCCGCGGGACAGGTGGGCCCATGAACACTGAAGCTTTCTTT. It is translated as CASSRGTGGPMNTEAFF.

The rearrangement joins TRBV7-9 to TRBJ2-7; D uncertain. The V end lost 0 bases, the J end lost 5 bases, and 8 bases lay between the germline ends. Germline V lookup: CDR1 SEHNR, CDR2 FQNEAQ (reference sequence). The CDR3 runs to 13 residues. The CDR3 region has the DNA TGTGCCAGCAGCTTAGCTGTTGTTGACGAGCAGTACTTC. This sequence encodes CASSLAVVDEQYF.

V and J are TRBV2 and TRBJ1-4; D might be TRBD1 (5 bases). The CDR3 consists of 15 residues. Germline V gene lookup returns CDR1 SNHLY and CDR2 FYNNEI. V was pared by 3 bases and J by 0 bases, with 8 bases between. The CDR3 DNA is TGTGCCAGCAGTGACCGGGGGACAACTAATGAAAAACTGTTTTTT. Protein: CASSDRGTTNEKLFF.

V and J are TRBV28 and TRBJ2-1; a weak D match, TRBD2 (5 bases). V shed 0 bases and J shed 2 bases, with 8 bases lying between them. The CDR3 spans 15 residues. Germline CDR1 reads MDHEN; CDR2 reads SYDVKM. For the CDR3, the DNA is TGTGCCAGCAGTTTATGGGGGAGCCCCTACAATGAGCAGTTCTTC. Protein: CASSLWGSPYNEQFF.

This clone was found a few times. The genes are TRBV29-1 and TRBJ2-1; 13 bases are a match to TRBD2. With 7 bases clipped from V and 8 bases from J, the junction kept 8 bases outside the gene matches. The germline gives CDR1 SQVTM, CDR2 ANQGSEA. This CDR3 is built from 14 residues. CDR3 nucleotides: TGCAGCGCGAGGACTAGCGGGAGTGGCCATGAGCAGTTCTTC. Translated, it gives CSARTSGSGHEQFF.

Remarks on this clone: A single base is all that separates this from a far larger clone, so a read error is likely. This rearrangement joins TRBV15 to TRBJ1-2; D possibly corresponds to TRBD1 (5 bases). The CDR3 sequence is 16 residues long. Germline-derived CDR1 and CDR2 are LNHNV and YYDKDF (reference sequence). CDR3 protein: CATSREGVTTNYDYTF. For the CDR3, the DNA is TGTGCCACCAGCAGAGAAGGGGTGACAACTAACTATGACTACACCTTC.

V usage is TRBV13 and J usage is TRBJ2-7; D uncertain. This CDR3 has 13 residues. Trimming took off 3 bases at V and 4 bases at J, with 10 bases between the two ends. Germline values: CDR1 PRHDT, CDR2 FYEKMQ (reference sequence). The CDR3 DNA reads TGTGCCAGCAGCTTGAACTACCGATACGAGCAGTACTTC. It encodes CASSLNYRYEQYF.